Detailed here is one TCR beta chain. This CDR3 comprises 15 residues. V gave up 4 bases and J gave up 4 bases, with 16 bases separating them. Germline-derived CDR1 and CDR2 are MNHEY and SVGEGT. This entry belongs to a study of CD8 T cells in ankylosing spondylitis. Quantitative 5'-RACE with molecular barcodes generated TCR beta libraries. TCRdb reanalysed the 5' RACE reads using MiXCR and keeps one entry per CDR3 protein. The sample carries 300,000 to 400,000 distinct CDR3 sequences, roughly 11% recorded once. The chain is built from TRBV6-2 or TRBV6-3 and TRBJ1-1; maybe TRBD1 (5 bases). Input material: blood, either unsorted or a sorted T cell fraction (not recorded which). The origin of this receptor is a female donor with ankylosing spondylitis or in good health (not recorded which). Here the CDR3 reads CASSWNLGVGTEAFF. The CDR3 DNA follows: TGTGCCAGCAGTTGGAATCTGGGGGTAGGCACTGAAGCTTTCTTT.